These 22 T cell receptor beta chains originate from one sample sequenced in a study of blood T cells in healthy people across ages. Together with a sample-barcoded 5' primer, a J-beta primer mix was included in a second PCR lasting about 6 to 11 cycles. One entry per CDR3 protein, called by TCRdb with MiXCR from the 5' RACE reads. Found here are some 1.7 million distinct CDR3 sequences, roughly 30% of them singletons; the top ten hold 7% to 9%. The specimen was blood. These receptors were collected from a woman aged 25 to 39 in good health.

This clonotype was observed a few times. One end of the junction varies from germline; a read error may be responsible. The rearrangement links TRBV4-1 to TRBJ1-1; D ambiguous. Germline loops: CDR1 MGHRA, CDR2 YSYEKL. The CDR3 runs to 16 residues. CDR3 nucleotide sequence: TGCGCCAGCAGACAAGGGCATGTTCGAGCGGCCACTGAAGCTTTCTTT. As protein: CASRQGHVRAATEAFF.

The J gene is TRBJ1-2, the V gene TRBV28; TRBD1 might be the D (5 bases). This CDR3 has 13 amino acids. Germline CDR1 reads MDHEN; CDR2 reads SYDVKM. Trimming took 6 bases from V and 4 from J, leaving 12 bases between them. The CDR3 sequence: CASRIGGPYGYTF. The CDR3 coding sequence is TGTGCCAGCAGGATTGGGGGTCCCTATGGCTACACCTTC.

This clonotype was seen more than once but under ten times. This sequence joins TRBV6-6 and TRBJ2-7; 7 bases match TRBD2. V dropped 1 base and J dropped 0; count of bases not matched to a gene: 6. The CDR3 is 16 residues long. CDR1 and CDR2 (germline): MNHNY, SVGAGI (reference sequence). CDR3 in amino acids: CASSYLRGSSSYEQYF. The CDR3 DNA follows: TGTGCCAGCAGTTACTTGCGGGGGTCAAGCTCCTACGAGCAGTACTTC.

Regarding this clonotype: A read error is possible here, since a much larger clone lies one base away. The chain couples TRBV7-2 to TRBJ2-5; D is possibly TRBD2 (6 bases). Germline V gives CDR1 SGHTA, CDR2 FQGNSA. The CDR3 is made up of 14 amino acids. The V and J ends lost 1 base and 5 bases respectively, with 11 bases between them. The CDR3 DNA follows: TGTACCAGCAGCTTAGGAGCTGGGAGGGAGACCCAGTACTTC. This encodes CTSSLGAGRETQYF.

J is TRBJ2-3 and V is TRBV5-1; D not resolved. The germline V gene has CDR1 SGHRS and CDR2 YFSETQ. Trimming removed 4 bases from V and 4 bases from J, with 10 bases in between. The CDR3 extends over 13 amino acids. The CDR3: CASSLRFADTQYF. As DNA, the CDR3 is TGCGCCAGCAGCCTCCGTTTCGCAGATACGCAGTATTTT.

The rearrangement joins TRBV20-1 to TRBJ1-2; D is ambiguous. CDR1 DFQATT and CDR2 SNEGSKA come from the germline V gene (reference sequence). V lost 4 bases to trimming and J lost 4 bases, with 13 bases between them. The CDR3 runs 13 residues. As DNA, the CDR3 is TGCAGTGCTAACGTACGGGGATCCTATGGCTACACCTTC. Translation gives CSANVRGSYGYTF.

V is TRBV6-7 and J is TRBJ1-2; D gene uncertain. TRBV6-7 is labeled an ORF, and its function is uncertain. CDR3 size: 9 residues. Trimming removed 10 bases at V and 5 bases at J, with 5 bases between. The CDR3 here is CATRYGYTF. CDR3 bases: TGTGCCACCCGGTATGGCTACACCTTC.

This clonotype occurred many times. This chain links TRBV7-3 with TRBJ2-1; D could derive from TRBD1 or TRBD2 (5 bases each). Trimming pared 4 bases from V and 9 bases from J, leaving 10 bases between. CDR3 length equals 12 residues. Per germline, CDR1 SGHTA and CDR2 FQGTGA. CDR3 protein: CASSSPGTEQFF. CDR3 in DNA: TGTGCCAGCAGCTCCCCCGGGACTGAGCAGTTCTTC.

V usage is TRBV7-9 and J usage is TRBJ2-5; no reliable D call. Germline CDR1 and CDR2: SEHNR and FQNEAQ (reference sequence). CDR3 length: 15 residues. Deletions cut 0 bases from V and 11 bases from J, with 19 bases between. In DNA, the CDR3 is TGTGCCAGCAGCTTAGCAGATTCAGGCACGGATGAGCAGTACTTC. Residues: CASSLADSGTDEQYF.

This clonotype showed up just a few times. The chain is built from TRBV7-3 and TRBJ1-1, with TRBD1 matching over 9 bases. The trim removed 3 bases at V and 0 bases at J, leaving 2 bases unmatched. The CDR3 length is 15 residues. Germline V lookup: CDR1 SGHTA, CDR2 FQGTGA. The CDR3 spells CASSFGQGLNTEAFF. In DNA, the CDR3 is TGTGCCAGCAGCTTTGGACAGGGGCTGAACACTGAAGCTTTCTTT.

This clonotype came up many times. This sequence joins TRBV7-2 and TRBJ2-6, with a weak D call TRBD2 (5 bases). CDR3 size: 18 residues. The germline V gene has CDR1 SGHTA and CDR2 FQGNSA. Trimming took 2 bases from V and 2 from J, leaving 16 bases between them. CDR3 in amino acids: CASSLRAGSGTGANVLTF. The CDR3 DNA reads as TGTGCCAGCAGCTTAAGGGCAGGTTCGGGGACTGGGGCCAACGTCCTGACTTTC. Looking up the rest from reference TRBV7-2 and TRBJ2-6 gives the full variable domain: GAGVSQSPSNKVTEKGKDVELRCDPISGHTALYWYRQSLGQGLEFLIYFQGNSAPDKSGLPSDRFSAERTGGSVSTLTIQRTQQEDSAVYLCASSLRAGSGTGANVLTFGAGSRLTVL.

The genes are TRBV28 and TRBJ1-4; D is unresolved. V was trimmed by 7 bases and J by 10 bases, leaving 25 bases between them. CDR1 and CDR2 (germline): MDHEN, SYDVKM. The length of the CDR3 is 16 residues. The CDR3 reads CASKGWDSQVYGKLFF. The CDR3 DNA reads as TGTGCCAGCAAAGGGTGGGATTCGCAGGTTTATGGAAAACTGTTTTTT.

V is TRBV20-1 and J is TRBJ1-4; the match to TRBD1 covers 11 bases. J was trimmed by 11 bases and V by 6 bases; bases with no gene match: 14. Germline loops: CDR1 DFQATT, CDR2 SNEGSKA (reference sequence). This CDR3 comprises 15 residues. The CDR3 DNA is TGCAGTGCCAGTCCCGGGACAGGGGGTTATCGGAAACTGTTTTTT. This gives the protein CSASPGTGGYRKLFF.

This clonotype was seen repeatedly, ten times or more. In nucleotides, the CDR3 is TGCAGCGTTGGGACAGTGTATGGCTACACCTTC. Its translation: CSVGTVYGYTF. V and J are TRBV29-1 and TRBJ1-2; possibly TRBD1 for D (6 bases). CDR1 and CDR2 from the germline V gene are SQVTM and ANQGSEA. The CDR3 spans 11 residues. Trimming shortened V by 4 bases and J by 5 bases, and 8 bases separated the two germline ends.

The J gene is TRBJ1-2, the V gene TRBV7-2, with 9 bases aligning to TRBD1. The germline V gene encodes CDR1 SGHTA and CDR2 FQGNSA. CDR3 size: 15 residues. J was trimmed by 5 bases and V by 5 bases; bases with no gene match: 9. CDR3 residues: CASSPQGTGRYGYTF. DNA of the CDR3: TGTGCCAGCAGCCCCCAAGGGACAGGGAGGTATGGCTACACCTTC.

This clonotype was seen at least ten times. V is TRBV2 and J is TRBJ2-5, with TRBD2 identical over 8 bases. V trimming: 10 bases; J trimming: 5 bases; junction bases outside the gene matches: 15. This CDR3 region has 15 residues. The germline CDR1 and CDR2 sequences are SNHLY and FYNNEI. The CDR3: CATAGTSGPYETQYF. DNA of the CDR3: TGTGCCACCGCGGGAACTAGCGGACCGTATGAGACCCAGTACTTC.

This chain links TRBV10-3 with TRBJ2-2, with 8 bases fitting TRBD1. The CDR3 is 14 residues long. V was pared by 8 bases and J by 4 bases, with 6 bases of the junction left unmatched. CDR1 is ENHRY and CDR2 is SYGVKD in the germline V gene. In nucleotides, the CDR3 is TGTGCCATCCTTAGGACAGGGACCACCGGGGAGCTGTTTTTT. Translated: CAILRTGTTGELFF.

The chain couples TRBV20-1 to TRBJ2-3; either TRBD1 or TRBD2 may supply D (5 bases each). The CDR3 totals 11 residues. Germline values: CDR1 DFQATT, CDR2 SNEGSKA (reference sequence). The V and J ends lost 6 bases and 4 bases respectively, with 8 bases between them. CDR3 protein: CSAGVPDTQYF. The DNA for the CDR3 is TGCAGTGCGGGGGTGCCAGATACGCAGTATTTT.

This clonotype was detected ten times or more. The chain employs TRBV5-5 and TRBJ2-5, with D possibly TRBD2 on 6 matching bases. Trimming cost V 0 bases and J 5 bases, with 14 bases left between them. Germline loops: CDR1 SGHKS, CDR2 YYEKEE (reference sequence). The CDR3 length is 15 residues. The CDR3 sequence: CASSLGRPGGETQYF. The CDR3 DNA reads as TGTGCCAGCAGCTTGGGAAGGCCAGGAGGGGAGACCCAGTACTTC.

CDR3 region: CASSQGIASWEQFF. The CDR3 DNA reads TGCGCCAGCAGCCAAGGAATAGCGTCCTGGGAGCAGTTCTTC. The rearrangement links TRBV4-3 to TRBJ2-1, with D tentatively TRBD2 (5 bases). The V gene lost 1 base and the J gene lost 10 bases, with 14 bases spanning the gap. CDR3 size: 14 residues. Germline assignment: CDR1 LGHNA and CDR2 YSLEER.

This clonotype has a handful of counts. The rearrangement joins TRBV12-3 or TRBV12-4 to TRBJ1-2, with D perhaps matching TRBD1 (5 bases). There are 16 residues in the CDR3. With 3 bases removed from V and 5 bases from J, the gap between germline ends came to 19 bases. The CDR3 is CASSFGRPTGRYGYTF. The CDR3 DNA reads TGTGCCAGCAGTTTTGGCAGGCCCACAGGAAGGTATGGCTACACCTTC.

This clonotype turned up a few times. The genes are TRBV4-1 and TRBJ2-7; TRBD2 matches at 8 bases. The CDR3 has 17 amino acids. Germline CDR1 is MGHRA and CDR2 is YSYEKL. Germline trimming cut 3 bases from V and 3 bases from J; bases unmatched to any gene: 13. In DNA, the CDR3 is TGCGCCAGCAGCCAGGGGACCGGGACTAGGGAGTTCTACGAGCAGTACTTC. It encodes CASSQGTGTREFYEQYF.